The clone carrying this T cell receptor beta chain was recorded only once. The CDR3 is 14 amino acids. V was trimmed by 4 bases and J by 1 base, leaving 10 bases between them. Germline V gives CDR1 LGHDT, CDR2 YNNKEL (reference sequence). The sample belongs to a study of blood T cell repertoires in COVID-19. Measured with immunoSEQ multiplex PCR; TCRdb has only the in-frame clones, and not every one. The sample shows some 150,000 clones, 83% of them seen only once. The sample taken for sequencing was peripheral blood. The rearrangement links TRBV3-1 (or the pseudogene TRBV3-2) to TRBJ1-2, with a weak D call TRBD1 (5 bases). The clonotype was recovered from a woman aged 55 to 70 with COVID-19, enrolled during active disease. The CDR3 loop reads CASSRAGVNYGYTF. Written as DNA, the CDR3 is TGTGCCAGCAGCCGAGCGGGGGTTAACTATGGCTACACCTTC.